This TCR beta chain was captured by sequencing in a study of blood T cells in healthy people across ages. Alongside a J-beta primer mix, a sample-barcoded 5' primer served in a second PCR lasting about 7 to 12 cycles. Using its own MiXCR run on the 5' RACE reads, TCRdb lists one record per CDR3 protein. Altogether 800,000 to 950,000 distinct CDR3 sequences are present, roughly 34% being singletons, with the ten largest covering 13%. About this clonotype: Its antigen is currently unknown.

Overall study findings and caveats: Getting older went along with TCR beta diversity per million T cells dropping roughly linearly. The study could not conclusively compare naive and antigen-experienced cells, given its unsorted PBMCs.

CDR3 length equals 14 residues. Trimming cost V 5 bases and J 3 bases, with 9 bases left between them. Germline loops: CDR1 KGHDR, CDR2 SFDVKD. V is TRBV24-1 and J is TRBJ2-2, with D possibly being TRBD2 (5 bases). The receptor was derived from a man aged 18 to 29 in good health. Input material: blood. The CDR3 region is CATSGTPYTGELFF. The DNA for the CDR3 is TGTGCCACCAGTGGGACTCCTTACACCGGGGAGCTGTTTTTT.